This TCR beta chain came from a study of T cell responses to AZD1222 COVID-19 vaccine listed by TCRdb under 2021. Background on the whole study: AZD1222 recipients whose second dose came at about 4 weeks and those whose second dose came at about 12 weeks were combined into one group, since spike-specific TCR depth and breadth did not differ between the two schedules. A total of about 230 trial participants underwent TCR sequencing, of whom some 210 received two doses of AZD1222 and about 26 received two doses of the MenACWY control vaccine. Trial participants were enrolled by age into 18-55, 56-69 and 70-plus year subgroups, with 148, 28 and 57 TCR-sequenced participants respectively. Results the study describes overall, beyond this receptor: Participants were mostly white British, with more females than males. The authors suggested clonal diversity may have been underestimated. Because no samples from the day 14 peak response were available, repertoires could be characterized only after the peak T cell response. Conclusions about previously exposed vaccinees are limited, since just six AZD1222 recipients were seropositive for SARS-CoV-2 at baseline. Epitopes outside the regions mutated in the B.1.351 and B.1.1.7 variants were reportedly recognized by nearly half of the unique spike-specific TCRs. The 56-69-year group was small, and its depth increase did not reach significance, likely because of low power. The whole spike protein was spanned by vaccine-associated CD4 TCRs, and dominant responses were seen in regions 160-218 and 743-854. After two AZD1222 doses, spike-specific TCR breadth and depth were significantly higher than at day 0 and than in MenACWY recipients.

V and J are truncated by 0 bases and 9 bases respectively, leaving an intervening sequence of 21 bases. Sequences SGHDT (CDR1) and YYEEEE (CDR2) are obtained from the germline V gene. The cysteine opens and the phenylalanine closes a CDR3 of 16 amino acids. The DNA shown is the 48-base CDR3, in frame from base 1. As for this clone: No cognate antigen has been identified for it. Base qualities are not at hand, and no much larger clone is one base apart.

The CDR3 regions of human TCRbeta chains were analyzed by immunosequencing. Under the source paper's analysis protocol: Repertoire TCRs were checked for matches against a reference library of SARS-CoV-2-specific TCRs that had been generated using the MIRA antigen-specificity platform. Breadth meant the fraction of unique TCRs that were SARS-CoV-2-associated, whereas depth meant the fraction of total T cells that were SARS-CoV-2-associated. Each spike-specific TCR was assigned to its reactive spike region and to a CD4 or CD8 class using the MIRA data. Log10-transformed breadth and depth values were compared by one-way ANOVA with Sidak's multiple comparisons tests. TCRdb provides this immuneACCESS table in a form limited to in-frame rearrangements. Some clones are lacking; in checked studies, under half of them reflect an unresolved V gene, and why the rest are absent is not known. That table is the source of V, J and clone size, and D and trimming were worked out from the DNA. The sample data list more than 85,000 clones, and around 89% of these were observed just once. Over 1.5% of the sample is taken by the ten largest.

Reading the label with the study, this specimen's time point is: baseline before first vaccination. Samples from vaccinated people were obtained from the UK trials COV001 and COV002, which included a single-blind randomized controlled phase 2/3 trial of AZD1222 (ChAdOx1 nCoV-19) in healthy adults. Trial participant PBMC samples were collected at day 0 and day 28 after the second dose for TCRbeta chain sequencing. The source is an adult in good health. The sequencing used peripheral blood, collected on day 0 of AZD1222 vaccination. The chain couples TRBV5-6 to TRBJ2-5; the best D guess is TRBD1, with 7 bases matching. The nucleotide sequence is TGTGCCAGCAGCTTGGGGAGGCCGGGGGCTCAGGGGGCCCAGTACTTC. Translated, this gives CASSLGRPGAQGAQYF.